The 32 T cell receptor beta chains given below trace back to one sample, sequenced in a study of cytomegalovirus exposure and HLA in healthy donors. The primer mix had 60 Vbeta and 13 Jbeta primers. Using immunoSEQ multiplex PCR, the repertoire was profiled, and TCRdb retains in-frame clones only, with some absent. The table includes 90,000 to 150,000 clones, approximately 81% detected once. The specimen sequenced was PBMCs. The receptors were sampled from a woman aged 40 to 50 in good health and CMV-seronegative.

The rearrangement joins TRBV4-1 to TRBJ2-5; 16 nucleotides match TRBD2. This CDR3 has 18 amino acids. V trimming: 3 bases; J trimming: 2 bases; junction bases outside the gene matches: 6. Germline V CDR1 and CDR2: MGHRA, YSYEKL. CDR3 in DNA: TGCGCCAGCAGCCAGGGACTAGCGGGGGGGGTTATACAAGAGACCCAGTACTTC. Translation: CASSQGLAGGVIQETQYF.

This clone was observed a few times. The chain has TRBV5-1 and TRBJ1-1, with 8 bases fitting TRBD1. The germline CDR1 and CDR2 sequences are SGHRS and YFSETQ. This CDR3 spans 17 amino acids. V lost 4 bases, J lost 0 bases, and 11 bases stayed unmatched. CDR3 coding DNA: TGCGCCAGCAGCCTGCCGGGACAGGTTCTCATGAACACTGAAGCTTTCTTT. The encoded protein is CASSLPGQVLMNTEAFF.

The chain employs TRBV11-3 and TRBJ1-6, with D tentatively TRBD1 (5 bases). Looked up from germline, CDR1 is SGHNT and CDR2 is YENEEA. Trimming left V 0 bases short and J 8 bases short, with 14 bases between. The CDR3 sequence is 16 residues long. This CDR3 reads CASSLERRDSHSPLHF. The CDR3 bases are TGTGCCAGCAGCTTAGAGCGACGGGACTCCCATTCACCCCTCCACTTT.

The chain is built from TRBV6-5 and TRBJ2-1; 16 bases are shared with TRBD2. Germline V lookup: CDR1 MNHEY, CDR2 SVGAGI. The CDR3 covers 15 residues. Unmatched junction bases numbered 4, after V lost 6 bases and J lost 8 bases. The CDR3 coding sequence is TGTGCCAGCAGCACCGGGACTAGCGGGGGGGATGAGCAGTTCTTC. Its translation is CASSTGTSGGDEQFF.

The rearrangement links TRBV19 to TRBJ2-5, with 8 bases lining up with TRBD2. CDR1 LNHDA and CDR2 SQIVND come from the germline V gene (reference sequence). The CDR3 has 15 residues. With V trimmed by 6 bases and J by 5 bases, 11 bases remained unmatched. Here the CDR3 DNA reads TGTGCCAGTAGCCAGACCGGGACTAGTTCGGAGACCCAGTACTTC. It translates to CASSQTGTSSETQYF. The variable domain in full, completed from reference TRBV19 and TRBJ2-5, reads DGGITQSPKYLFRKEGQNVTLSCEQNLNHDAMYWYRQDPGQGLRLIYYSQIVNDFQKGDIAEGYSVSREKKESFPLTVTSAQKNPTAFYLCASSQTGTSSETQYFGPGTRLLVL.

V and J are TRBV7-2 and TRBJ1-2; 9 bases are a match to TRBD1. CDR1 and CDR2 (germline): SGHTA, FQGNSA. V gave up 5 bases and J gave up 7 bases; unmatched junction bases: 8. This CDR3 comprises 14 residues. The CDR3 loop reads CASSIGTGRSGYTF. The CDR3 coding sequence is TGTGCCAGCAGCATAGGGACAGGGCGGTCTGGCTACACCTTC.

The chain combines TRBV5-1 with TRBJ2-1; a possible D gene is TRBD2 (5 bases). The V gene's germline CDR1 is SGHRS and CDR2 YFSETQ. Trimming pared 0 bases from V and 5 bases from J, leaving 6 bases between. The CDR3 is made up of 13 amino acids. This CDR3 reads CASSLDGDNEQFF. The CDR3 DNA reads TGCGCCAGCAGCTTGGACGGGGACAATGAGCAGTTCTTC. Based on the CDR3 plus reference TRBV5-1 and TRBJ2-1, the full variable domain is KAGVTQTPRYLIKTRGQQVTLSCSPISGHRSVSWYQQTPGQGLQFLFEYFSETQRNKGNFPGRFSGRQFSNSRSEMNVSTLELGDSALYLCASSLDGDNEQFFGPGTRLTVL.

The chain has TRBV30 and TRBJ1-2; 11 bases match TRBD1. The CDR3 runs 14 residues. The germline V gene encodes CDR1 GTSNPN and CDR2 SVGIG (reference sequence). The J segment lost 7 bases and the V segment lost 2 bases, leaving 6 bases of the junction unmatched. Here the CDR3 DNA reads TGTGCCTGGAGTTGGGACAGGGGGTTCGGTGGCTACACCTTC. The encoded protein is CAWSWDRGFGGYTF.

J is TRBJ2-7 and V is TRBV23-1, with 7 nucleotides matching TRBD2. TRBV23-1 is reported as an ORF; its role is uncertain. The CDR3 contains 15 residues. Unmatched junction bases numbered 8, after V lost 2 bases and J lost 4 bases. The CDR3 here is CASSQTRDYGYEQYF. The CDR3, as DNA: TGCGCCAGCAGTCAAACCCGGGACTATGGGTACGAGCAGTACTTC.

J is TRBJ2-3 and V is TRBV4-3; TRBD2 aligns across 8 bases. The V gene's germline CDR1 is LGHNA and CDR2 YSLEER. This CDR3 is 14 amino acids long. Trimming cost V 4 bases and J 6 bases; bases outside gene matches: 6. The CDR3 sequence is CASSPFGGRDTQYF. CDR3 sequence (DNA): TGCGCCAGCAGCCCCTTTGGCGGGAGGGATACGCAGTATTTT.

V and J are TRBV11-2 and TRBJ1-1; 8 nucleotides align to TRBD1. Germline lookup yields CDR1 SGHAT and CDR2 FQNNGV. This CDR3 contains 17 residues. The trim removed 1 base at V and 3 bases at J, leaving 10 bases unmatched. The CDR3 nucleotides read TGTGCCAGCAGCTTAGGAAGTATGGGACAGGAGGACACTGAAGCTTTCTTT. It codes for CASSLGSMGQEDTEAFF.

This rearrangement joins TRBV10-2 to TRBJ2-1, with 8 bases fitting TRBD2. Germline CDR1 and CDR2: WSHSY and SAAADI. V gave up 6 bases and J gave up 2 bases; unmatched junction bases: 3. This CDR3 contains 14 residues. Here the CDR3 DNA reads TGCGCCAGCAGGCCGGGGGGGGCCTACAATGAGCAGTTCTTC. It is translated as CASRPGGAYNEQFF.

This sequence joins TRBV28 and TRBJ1-6; unclear D gene. Germline assignment: CDR1 MDHEN and CDR2 SYDVKM. V lost 1 base and J lost 5, with 15 bases in between. This CDR3 is built from 17 residues. In nucleotides, the CDR3 is TGTGCCAGCAGTTTATTCGAAAATCCTACCAATAATTCACCCCTCCACTTT. It translates to CASSLFENPTNNSPLHF. Looking up the rest from reference TRBV28 and TRBJ1-6 gives the full variable domain: DVKVTQSSRYLVKRTGEKVFLECVQDMDHENMFWYRQDPGLGLRLIYFSYDVKMKEKGDIPEGYSVSREKKERFSLILESASTNQTSMYLCASSLFENPTNNSPLHFGNGTRLTVT.

This chain links TRBV2 with TRBJ2-2; 10 bases are shared with TRBD1. CDR3 length: 15 residues. Germline V gene sequence: CDR1 SNHLY, CDR2 FYNNEI. The J segment lost 1 base and the V segment lost 6 bases, leaving 2 bases of the junction unmatched. CDR3 residues: CASRTGGKNTGELFF. Here the CDR3 DNA reads TGTGCCAGCAGGACAGGGGGCAAGAACACCGGGGAGCTGTTTTTT.

The chain combines TRBV5-4 with TRBJ2-1; TRBD2 is a possible D gene (6 bases). The germline V gene encodes CDR1 SGHNT and CDR2 YYREEE (reference sequence). Trimming shortened V by 4 bases and J by 5 bases, and 10 bases separated the two germline ends. The CDR3 totals 13 residues. CDR3: CASSPRLDNEQFF. CDR3 in DNA: TGTGCCAGCAGCCCGAGACTAGACAATGAGCAGTTCTTC.

The rearrangement links TRBV7-9 to TRBJ1-1; 9 bases align to TRBD1. The germline gives CDR1 SEHNR, CDR2 FQNEAQ (reference sequence). V trimming: 0 bases; J trimming: 8 bases; junction bases outside the gene matches: 10. This CDR3 is built from 16 residues. CDR3 bases: TGTGCCAGCAGCTTAGCGGCTAGACAGGGGGTAGAGGAAGCTTTCTTT. Its translation is CASSLAARQGVEEAFF.

Turning to this clone: Other DNA sequences in this sample translate to the same CDR3. V usage is TRBV28 and J usage is TRBJ1-2, with 9 nucleotides matching TRBD1. Germline CDR1 and CDR2: MDHEN and SYDVKM. V shed 5 bases and J 8 bases; nucleotides not matched to a gene: 12. This CDR3 contains 15 residues. Here the CDR3 reads CASSTFRQGEQGYTF. CDR3 nucleotide sequence: TGTGCCAGCAGTACCTTTCGACAGGGGGAGCAGGGCTACACCTTC.

This chain links TRBV13 with TRBJ2-2; TRBD1 matches at 8 bases. CDR1 and CDR2 from the germline V gene are PRHDT and FYEKMQ (reference sequence). This CDR3 is built from 16 residues. After removal of 5 bases from V and 6 bases from J, the junction contained 11 bases not matched to a gene. The CDR3 coding sequence is TGTGCCAGCAGCCCATGGACGGACAGGGCTCCCGGGGAGCTGTTTTTT. Translating it yields CASSPWTDRAPGELFF. Based on the CDR3 plus reference TRBV13 and TRBJ2-2, the full variable domain is AAGVIQSPRHLIKEKRETATLKCYPIPRHDTVYWYQQGPGQDPQFLISFYEKMQSDKGSIPDRFSAQQFSDYHSELNMSSLELGDSALYFCASSPWTDRAPGELFFGEGSRLTVL.

The table lists this clone with a few counts. The chain employs TRBV7-6 and TRBJ1-6; no firm D call. This CDR3 region has 17 residues. Trimming pared 1 base from V and 11 bases from J, leaving 21 bases between. Germline assignment: CDR1 SGHVS and CDR2 FNYEAQ. CDR3 DNA: TGTGCCAGCAGCTTAGTATTAATCCCCCCCGTCTCCGCACCCCTCCACTTT. This codes for CASSLVLIPPVSAPLHF.

This clone occurred once. This chain connects TRBV5-1 to TRBJ1-2, with 8 bases that match TRBD1. This CDR3 region has 14 residues. Germline loops: CDR1 SGHRS, CDR2 YFSETQ. V lost 5 bases to trimming and J lost 5 bases; unmatched junction nucleotides: 8. CDR3 residues: CASSFRGREYGYTF. The CDR3 region has the DNA TGCGCCAGCAGTTTCAGGGGGCGCGAGTATGGCTACACCTTC. Looking up the rest from reference TRBV5-1 and TRBJ1-2 gives the full variable domain: KAGVTQTPRYLIKTRGQQVTLSCSPISGHRSVSWYQQTPGQGLQFLFEYFSETQRNKGNFPGRFSGRQFSNSRSEMNVSTLELGDSALYLCASSFRGREYGYTFGSGTRLTVV.

The chain employs TRBV27 and TRBJ1-4; D is unclear. V gave up 4 bases and J gave up 7 bases, with 7 bases separating them. This CDR3 is built from 12 residues. CDR1 MNHEY and CDR2 SMNVEV come from the germline V gene (reference sequence). This CDR3 is CASSCLGEKLFF. CDR3 bases: TGTGCCAGCAGTTGTCTAGGTGAAAAACTGTTTTTT.

This chain joins TRBV5-1 and TRBJ1-2; a weak D match, TRBD1 (6 bases). Trimming took off 3 bases at V and 3 bases at J, with 9 bases between the two ends. CDR1 is SGHRS and CDR2 is YFSETQ in the germline V gene. This CDR3 is built from 13 residues. The CDR3 loop reads CASSWDTDYGYTF. The CDR3 coding sequence is TGCGCCAGCAGCTGGGACACCGACTATGGCTACACCTTC. Together with reference TRBV5-1 and TRBJ1-2, the CDR3 gives the full variable domain: KAGVTQTPRYLIKTRGQQVTLSCSPISGHRSVSWYQQTPGQGLQFLFEYFSETQRNKGNFPGRFSGRQFSNSRSEMNVSTLELGDSALYLCASSWDTDYGYTFGSGTRLTVV.

The V and J genes are TRBV19 and TRBJ2-6; possible D gene TRBD1, 5 bases. Germline-derived CDR1 and CDR2 are LNHDA and SQIVND (reference sequence). V dropped 5 bases and J dropped 4 bases, with 12 bases sitting between them. There are 15 residues in the CDR3. The CDR3 DNA follows: TGTGCCAGTAGTGACAGCGCCTTGGGGGCCAACGTCCTGACTTTC. Its protein product is CASSDSALGANVLTF.

The J gene is TRBJ2-3, the V gene TRBV2; the match to TRBD2 covers 8 bases. The germline V gene has CDR1 SNHLY and CDR2 FYNNEI. With V trimmed by 2 bases and J by 1 base, 2 bases remained unmatched. This CDR3 spans 15 amino acids. CDR3 in amino acids: CASSEYSGGTDTQYF. CDR3 in DNA: TGTGCCAGCAGTGAATATAGCGGGGGCACAGATACGCAGTATTTT.

The chain recombines TRBV6-5 with TRBJ1-6, with TRBD1 matching 10 bases. The germline gives CDR1 MNHEY, CDR2 SVGAGI. The CDR3 loop spans 14 amino acids. Germline trimming cut 6 bases from V and 9 bases from J; bases unmatched to any gene: 5. The CDR3 region is CASSPGTGVSPLHF. CDR3 in DNA: TGTGCCAGCAGCCCCGGGACAGGGGTTTCACCCCTCCACTTT.

The V gene is TRBV10-1, the J gene TRBJ1-1; 7 nucleotides line up with TRBD1. V lost 2 bases and J lost 7; bases outside the gene matches: 13. This CDR3 has 16 amino acids. The germline gives CDR1 WNHNN, CDR2 SYGVQD (reference sequence). In DNA, the CDR3 is TGCGCCAGCAGTGAGACAGGGGCCCCGACACGAGATGAAGCTTTCTTT. Translating gives CASSETGAPTRDEAFF.

This sequence joins TRBV5-1 and TRBJ1-3; 8 bases are shared with TRBD1. This CDR3 is 15 amino acids long. The germline CDR1 and CDR2 sequences are SGHRS and YFSETQ. V lost 4 bases and J lost 0; bases outside the gene matches: 3. CDR3: CASSVGQVSGNTIYF. The CDR3 coding sequence is TGCGCCAGCAGCGTGGGACAGGTCTCTGGAAACACCATATATTTT. Drawing the rest from reference TRBV5-1 and TRBJ1-3, the complete variable domain is KAGVTQTPRYLIKTRGQQVTLSCSPISGHRSVSWYQQTPGQGLQFLFEYFSETQRNKGNFPGRFSGRQFSNSRSEMNVSTLELGDSALYLCASSVGQVSGNTIYFGEGSWLTVV.

The rearrangement joins TRBV5-6 to TRBJ2-1; 10 bases map to TRBD1. The CDR3 extends over 17 amino acids. V was pared by 2 bases and J by 15 bases, with 20 bases of the junction left unmatched. Germline CDR1 is SGHDT and CDR2 is YYEEEE. The CDR3 DNA reads as TGTGCCAGCAGCTTCTACACGCCCGGGACAGGGGAGTGCATTAGGTTCTTC. Translation: CASSFYTPGTGECIRFF.

The chain employs TRBV7-9 and TRBJ2-2; the match to TRBD1 covers 7 bases. The length of the CDR3 is 17 residues. V trimming: 5 bases; J trimming: 1 base; junction bases outside the gene matches: 10. CDR1 and CDR2 from the germline V gene are SEHNR and FQNEAQ (reference sequence). CDR3 region: CASSPTPNRGNTGELFF. CDR3 bases: TGTGCCAGCAGCCCCACCCCCAACAGGGGGAACACCGGGGAGCTGTTTTTT.

V gene TRBV7-9 combines with J gene TRBJ2-7, with D possibly matching TRBD1 (7 bases). This CDR3 has 15 amino acids. The germline V and J ends were trimmed by 0 bases and 9 bases, with 18 bases remaining between them. CDR1 and CDR2 (germline): SEHNR, FQNEAQ (reference sequence). CDR3 sequence (DNA): TGTGCCAGCAGCTTAGCGTCCCCCCGACAGGGAGGGCAGTACTTC. Translation: CASSLASPRQGGQYF.

The chain carries TRBV28 and TRBJ1-2; TRBD1 matches at 10 bases. CDR1 MDHEN and CDR2 SYDVKM come from the germline V gene. The V segment lost 5 bases and the J segment 5 bases; nucleotides outside the gene matches: 14. The CDR3 runs to 17 residues. The CDR3 coding sequence is TGTGCCAGCAGTACAACCGGGACAGGGGTTCGGCGGTATGGCTACACCTTC. Translated, it gives CASSTTGTGVRRYGYTF.

The chain is built from TRBV28 and TRBJ1-5, with 7 bases lining up with TRBD1. Trimming took 5 bases from V and 3 from J; bases not matched to a gene: 10. CDR1 and CDR2 (germline): MDHEN, SYDVKM. The CDR3 totals 16 residues. The CDR3 sequence: CASSPTGDLTNQPQHF. The CDR3 DNA reads TGTGCCAGCAGTCCCACAGGGGACTTGACCAATCAGCCCCAGCATTTT.